The 28 T cell receptor beta chains reported below all come from one sample, sequenced in a study of blood T cell repertoires in COVID-19. Clones were read by immunoSEQ multiplex PCR, and TCRdb kept only the in-frame ones, dropping some. The repertoire consists of 60,000 to 70,000 clones, with 85% to 90% occurring once and the leading ten covering around 1.2%. The specimen sequenced was peripheral blood. The receptors originated from an older woman with acute or convalescent COVID-19.

J is TRBJ2-1 and V is TRBV5-6; perhaps TRBD1 as D (6 bases). Trimming left V 0 bases short and J 6 bases short, with 10 bases between. CDR1 is SGHDT and CDR2 is YYEEEE in the germline V gene. The CDR3 is 14 amino acids. Here the CDR3 reads CASSLDRVGNEQFF. CDR3 in DNA: TGTGCCAGCAGCTTGGACAGGGTAGGCAATGAGCAGTTCTTC.

Remarks on this clone: This specimen includes other DNA sequences encoding the same CDR3. The chain has TRBV5-1 and TRBJ1-5, with a possible D match to TRBD1 (5 bases). The germline V and J ends were trimmed by 0 bases and 1 base, with 8 bases remaining between them. This CDR3 has 15 residues. Germline V gene data show CDR1 as SGHRS and CDR2 as YFSETQ. The CDR3 sequence is CASSLAGGSNQPQHF. CDR3 DNA: TGCGCCAGCAGCTTGGCGGGGGGAAGCAATCAGCCCCAGCATTTT. The entire variable domain, with the rest obtained from reference TRBV5-1 and TRBJ1-5, is as follows: KAGVTQTPRYLIKTRGQQVTLSCSPISGHRSVSWYQQTPGQGLQFLFEYFSETQRNKGNFPGRFSGRQFSNSRSEMNVSTLELGDSALYLCASSLAGGSNQPQHFGDGTRLSIL.

Here the CDR3 DNA reads TGCGCCAGCAGCTTGGCCCACGGACTAGCCTACAATGAGCAGTTCTTC. Translation gives CASSLAHGLAYNEQFF. The chain couples TRBV5-1 to TRBJ2-1; 7 nucleotides agree with TRBD2. Trimming cost V 0 bases and J 2 bases; bases outside gene matches: 5. Germline loops: CDR1 SGHRS, CDR2 YFSETQ. This CDR3 region has 16 residues.

This clone was counted a single time. The gene calls are TRBV4-2 and TRBJ2-5; 16 bases match TRBD2. This CDR3 is built from 17 residues. V trimming: 3 bases; J trimming: 0 bases; junction bases outside the gene matches: 1. Germline values: CDR1 LGHNA, CDR2 YNFKEQ. The CDR3 loop reads CASSQGLAGGYQETQYF. The CDR3, as DNA: TGTGCCAGCAGCCAGGGACTAGCGGGAGGGTACCAAGAGACCCAGTACTTC.

This chain uses TRBV18 with TRBJ1-1, with D perhaps TRBD1 (5 bases). Germline CDR1 and CDR2: KGHSH and LQKENI. V was shortened by 3 bases and J by 1 base, with 18 bases between the two germline ends. The CDR3 is made up of 17 amino acids. DNA of the CDR3: TGTGCCAGCTCACCTAGGGACTTACCAAGGGGGAACACTGAAGCTTTCTTT. Amino acid sequence: CASSPRDLPRGNTEAFF.

This clone was counted a single time. The V gene is TRBV5-1, the J gene TRBJ1-1; D call uncertain. Germline V CDR1 and CDR2: SGHRS, YFSETQ. V was pared by 5 bases and J by 1 base, with 12 bases between. The CDR3 sequence is 14 residues long. DNA of the CDR3: TGCGCCAGCAGGTCCGGGTACTCGAACACTGAAGCTTTCTTT. It yields the protein CASRSGYSNTEAFF.

This clone turned up a few times. The V and J genes are TRBV5-6 and TRBJ2-7, with 9 bases identical to TRBD2. J was trimmed by 2 bases and V by 0 bases; bases with no gene match: 9. The germline V gene encodes CDR1 SGHDT and CDR2 YYEEEE. The CDR3 is 17 amino acids. This CDR3 is CASSLGVAGAVTYEQYV. The DNA of the CDR3 is TGTGCCAGCAGCTTGGGAGTAGCGGGGGCCGTTACCTACGAGCAGTACGTC.

The chain couples TRBV14 to TRBJ2-1, with 9 positions matching TRBD2. CDR1 is SGHDN and CDR2 is FVKESK in the germline V gene. This CDR3 contains 15 residues. With 3 bases clipped from V and 5 bases from J, the junction kept 5 bases outside the gene matches. CDR3 residues: CASSQRGGVNNEQFF. DNA for the CDR3: TGTGCCAGCAGCCAGCGGGGGGGAGTGAACAATGAGCAGTTCTTC.

The rearrangement joins TRBV9 to TRBJ2-3; D is perhaps TRBD1 (5 bases). The CDR3 length is 13 residues. Germline V lookup: CDR1 SGDLS, CDR2 YYNGEE. Trimming took 1 base from V and 9 from J, leaving 12 bases between them. The CDR3 sequence: CASSVLTDGTQYF. The CDR3 DNA sequence: TGTGCCAGCAGCGTACTGACAGACGGGACGCAGTATTTT.

The gene calls are TRBV14 and TRBJ2-1; D is possibly TRBD2 (6 bases). Germline V gene sequence: CDR1 SGHDN, CDR2 FVKESK. Trimming took 4 bases from V and 2 from J, leaving 15 bases between them. The CDR3 length is 16 residues. The CDR3 loop is CASSRGRMATYNEQFF. The CDR3 DNA reads TGTGCCAGCAGCCGTGGGAGGATGGCAACCTACAATGAGCAGTTCTTC.

The chain is built from TRBV7-9 and TRBJ1-1; D gene uncertain. In germline, CDR1 is SEHNR, CDR2 FQNEAQ (reference sequence). The CDR3 is 15 amino acids. V was clipped by 7 bases and J by 4 bases, with 19 bases between them. The CDR3 region has the DNA TGTGCCAGCATAAATTCTTTGGTGCGGAGCACTGAAGCTTTCTTT. This gives the protein CASINSLVRSTEAFF.

This clone has only one observation. The J gene is TRBJ2-1, the V gene TRBV23-1, with 7 bases that match TRBD1. TRBV23-1 is an ORF for which the function is uncertain. The CDR3 totals 17 residues. V shed 2 bases and J 4 bases; nucleotides not matched to a gene: 11. This chain's CDR3 is CASSQEVRDSLYNEQFF. The CDR3 DNA reads as TGCGCCAGCAGTCAAGAAGTCCGGGACAGCCTTTACAATGAGCAGTTCTTC.

The rearrangement links TRBV7-9 to TRBJ1-2, with 8 bases identical to TRBD1. The germline V gene encodes CDR1 SEHNR and CDR2 FQNEAQ (reference sequence). V was clipped by 1 base and J by 0 bases; unmatched bases: 7. The CDR3 runs to 17 residues. The CDR3 protein is CASSLGAGGAPNYGYTF. The CDR3 DNA is TGTGCCAGCAGCTTAGGGGCAGGGGGCGCCCCTAACTATGGCTACACCTTC.

The chain is built from TRBV18 and TRBJ1-1; a possible D gene is TRBD1 (6 bases). Looked up from germline, CDR1 is KGHSH and CDR2 is LQKENI. V lost 4 bases and J lost 6, with 12 bases in between. CDR3 length: 13 amino acids. The CDR3 loop reads CASSRNRDPEAFF. CDR3 nucleotides: TGTGCCAGCTCACGAAACAGGGACCCTGAAGCTTTCTTT.

The chain couples TRBV6-6 to TRBJ2-3, with D perhaps TRBD1 (5 bases). The CDR3 loop spans 15 amino acids. Germline CDR1 reads MNHNY; CDR2 reads SVGAGI (reference sequence). V lost 7 bases and J lost 5, with 19 bases in between. The CDR3 sequence is CASMGQRTREDTQYF. The CDR3 DNA is TGTGCCAGCATGGGGCAGAGGACCAGGGAAGATACGCAGTATTTT.

With regard to this clone: Germline and junction disagree at one end, which may indicate a read error. The chain recombines TRBV7-2 with TRBJ1-1, with 9 positions matching TRBD1. The germline V gene has CDR1 SGHTA and CDR2 FQGNSA. The CDR3 covers 14 residues. The CDR3 DNA reads as TGTGCCAGCACCTTAGACAGGGGGGGAACTGAAGCTTTCTTT. Encoded protein: CASTLDRGGTEAFF.

The gene calls are TRBV19 and TRBJ1-5, with a tentative D call TRBD1 (6 bases). V shed 1 base and J shed 5 bases, with 12 bases lying between them. Per the germline V gene, CDR1 is LNHDA and CDR2 is SQIVND (reference sequence). This CDR3 is built from 15 residues. The CDR3 sequence: CASSIVFQGHQPQHF. The CDR3 nucleotides read TGTGCCAGTAGTATAGTATTCCAGGGGCATCAGCCCCAGCATTTT.

The J gene is TRBJ1-4, the V gene TRBV19, with D uncertain. In germline, CDR1 is LNHDA, CDR2 SQIVND (reference sequence). This CDR3 is 10 amino acids long. V shed 9 bases and J shed 16 bases, with 15 bases lying between them. CDR3 loop: CASLWSRAFF. The CDR3 DNA sequence: TGTGCCAGCCTTTGGTCCCGAGCGTTTTTT.

The V call is TRBV11-2, the J call TRBJ1-1, with 7 bases that match TRBD1. V lost 1 base and J lost 4; bases outside the gene matches: 6. The CDR3 extends over 15 amino acids. Germline V gene sequence: CDR1 SGHAT, CDR2 FQNNGV. The CDR3 protein is CASSLVGTASTEAFF. The CDR3 DNA reads as TGTGCCAGCAGCTTAGTAGGGACAGCTAGCACTGAAGCTTTCTTT.

This CDR3 reads CASRQQEGRGPGETQYF. DNA of the CDR3: TGTGCCAGCAGACAACAAGAGGGCAGGGGGCCGGGGGAGACCCAGTACTTC. The genes are TRBV3-1 (or the pseudogene TRBV3-2) and TRBJ2-5; 8 bases agree with TRBD1. The CDR3 has 17 residues. CDR1 and CDR2 from the germline V gene are LGHDT and YNNKEL (reference sequence). With 6 bases clipped from V and 5 bases from J, the junction kept 17 bases outside the gene matches.

V is TRBV5-5 and J is TRBJ2-3; D call uncertain. V dropped 0 bases and J dropped 4 bases, with 6 bases sitting between them. This CDR3 contains 13 residues. Germline V CDR1 and CDR2: SGHKS, YYEKEE (reference sequence). CDR3 in DNA: TGTGCCAGCAGCTTGGGACTTGCAGATACGCAGTATTTT. Translating it yields CASSLGLADTQYF.

CDR3 nucleotide sequence: TGTGCCAGCAGCCTCGATGGACAGGGGGGTGAAAAACTGTTTTTT. Amino acids: CASSLDGQGGEKLFF. The V and J genes are TRBV2 and TRBJ1-4, with 10 bases that match TRBD1. CDR1 is SNHLY and CDR2 is FYNNEI in the germline V gene. V lost 6 bases, J lost 7 bases, and 8 bases stayed unmatched. The CDR3 totals 15 residues.

The chain combines TRBV2 with TRBJ2-1; maybe TRBD2 (7 bases). In germline, CDR1 is SNHLY, CDR2 FYNNEI. This CDR3 comprises 14 residues. Trimming took 0 bases from V and 9 from J, leaving 12 bases between them. Written as DNA, the CDR3 is TGTGCCAGCAGTGAAGCCGGGGGAGGGGGTGAGCAGTTCTTC. Its translation: CASSEAGGGGEQFF.

The chain is built from TRBV27 and TRBJ2-4; 9 bases line up with TRBD1. This CDR3 region has 15 residues. Losses at the gene ends were 3 bases for V and 7 bases for J; bases not matched to a gene: 7. Germline lookup yields CDR1 MNHEY and CDR2 SMNVEV (reference sequence). The CDR3 sequence is CASSLGTGGGNIQYF. In nucleotides, the CDR3 is TGTGCCAGCAGTTTGGGAACAGGGGGCGGGAACATTCAGTACTTC.

For the CDR3, the DNA is TGTGCCAGTACCCGATCCGGGAGGGGGTACGGAAACACCATATATTTT. It codes for CASTRSGRGYGNTIYF. The chain couples TRBV19 to TRBJ1-3; a weak D match, TRBD1 (6 bases). Trimming took off 7 bases at V and 4 bases at J, with 20 bases between the two ends. This CDR3 has 16 amino acids. Germline assignment: CDR1 LNHDA and CDR2 SQIVND (reference sequence).

The rearrangement links TRBV2 to TRBJ2-2, with D perhaps matching TRBD1 (6 bases). With 5 bases removed from V and 7 bases from J, the gap between germline ends came to 14 bases. Germline CDR1 SNHLY, CDR2 FYNNEI. The CDR3 has 14 residues. CDR3: CASSLQGFGGELFF. In DNA, the CDR3 is TGTGCCAGCAGTCTACAGGGATTTGGCGGGGAGCTGTTTTTT.

This clone appeared once. V usage is TRBV19 and J usage is TRBJ1-6; 9 bases map to TRBD1. In germline, CDR1 is LNHDA, CDR2 SQIVND (reference sequence). Losses at the gene ends were 5 bases for V and 5 bases for J; bases not matched to a gene: 7. The CDR3 length is 16 residues. CDR3 in amino acids: CASSPVQGANNSPLHF. Here the CDR3 DNA reads TGTGCCAGTAGTCCCGTACAGGGGGCGAATAATTCACCCCTCCACTTT.

J is TRBJ1-5 and V is TRBV3-1 (or the pseudogene TRBV3-2), with TRBD1 as a possible D gene (5 bases). Trimming removed 3 bases from V and 4 bases from J, with 7 bases in between. Germline loops: CDR1 LGHDT, CDR2 YNNKEL (reference sequence). The CDR3 consists of 13 residues. The CDR3 protein is CASSQTANQPQHF. The CDR3 DNA sequence: TGTGCCAGCAGCCAGACAGCTAATCAGCCCCAGCATTTT.